These T cell receptor beta chains were read from a single sample in a study of cytomegalovirus exposure and HLA in healthy donors. TCRdb keeps only in-frame clones here, not all; method: immunoSEQ multiplex PCR. The table has around 150,000 clones, approximately 80% seen once. Sequenced: PBMCs. These receptors were collected from a man under 40 in good health and CMV-seronegative. Both conserved end residues are trimmed from each CDR3. The order of the fields is J gene, V gene, CDR3 protein.

TRBJ2-2 TRBV28 ASSLAGGGTGELF
TRBJ2-3 TRBV9 ASTLAGGGTDTQY
TRBJ1-1 TRBV28 ASSLSRWGDPNTEAF
TRBJ1-1 TRBV18 ASSPPPQASNTEAF
TRBJ2-1 TRBV27 ASSSPGEEQF
TRBJ2-5 TRBV19 ASSIGFLAGPDEQY
TRBJ2-5 TRBV7-9 ASSWGQGETQY
TRBJ2-1 TRBV6-1 ASRISPNIRVQF
TRBJ2-7 TRBV7-8 ASSLARTIEQY
TRBJ1-2 TRBV10-3 AISGSGTNYGYT
TRBJ2-3 TRBV28 ASSTSQGYRGYTQY
TRBJ2-3 TRBV14 ASSPLGTRTDTQY
TRBJ1-5 TRBV27 ASKLAQGARQPQH
TRBJ2-3 TRBV6-1 ASSDLRTQY
TRBJ1-5 TRBV30 AWGDSNQPQH
TRBJ2-5 TRBV5-1 ASSLGGFQETQY
TRBJ2-2 TRBV7-2 ASSYSGELF
TRBJ1-5 TRBV7-2 ASSLAGGYSNQPQH
TRBJ1-1 TRBV11-1 ASSLYGTGNTEAF
TRBJ2-1 TRBV7-2 ASSLEAGRYNEQF
TRBJ2-5 TRBV18 ASSPPQGAGETQY
TRBJ1-5 TRBV6-6 ASSSEDFQPQH
TRBJ2-1 TRBV7-2 ASSPPSGGSGEQF
TRBJ2-1 TRBV7-2 ASSLVGGNEQF
TRBJ2-7 TRBV27 ASSLSLGQQTSYEQY
TRBJ1-3 TRBV14 ASSQLPGQGSGNTIY
TRBJ2-7 TRBV6-1 ASSGWGQEKYEQY
TRBJ2-7 TRBV4-1 ASSQVGYEQY
TRBJ2-2 TRBV7-2 ASSFGGGATGELF
TRBJ2-3 TRBV27 ASKQRNTDTQY